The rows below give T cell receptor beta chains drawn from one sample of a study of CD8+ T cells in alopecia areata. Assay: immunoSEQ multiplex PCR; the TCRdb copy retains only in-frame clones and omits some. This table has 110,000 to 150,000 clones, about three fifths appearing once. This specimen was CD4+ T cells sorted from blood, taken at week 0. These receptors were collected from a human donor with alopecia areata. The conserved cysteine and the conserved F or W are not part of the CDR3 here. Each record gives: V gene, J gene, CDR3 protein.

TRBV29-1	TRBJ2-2	SVEDLQRGGPLGTGELF
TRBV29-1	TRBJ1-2	SAAGGVDGYT
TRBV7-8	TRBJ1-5	ASSLKPYQPQH
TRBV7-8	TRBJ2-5	ASSLTRPDAETQY
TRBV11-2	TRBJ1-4	ASSLSQGTNEKLF
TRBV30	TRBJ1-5	AWSVRGDQPQH
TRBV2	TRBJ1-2	ASSGRVQRT
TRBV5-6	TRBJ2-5	ASSLAGMETQY
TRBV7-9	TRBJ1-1	ASSRDRGTEAF
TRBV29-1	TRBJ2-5	SQGLGETQY
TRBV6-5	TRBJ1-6	ASSYVAYSYNSPLH
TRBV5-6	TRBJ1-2	ASSLDRNNYGYT
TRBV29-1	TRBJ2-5	SVSSSETQY
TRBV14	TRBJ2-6	ASSSRLRANVLT
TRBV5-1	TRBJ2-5	ASSWQGFQETQY
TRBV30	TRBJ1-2	ALKDSPFWGYT
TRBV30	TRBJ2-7	AWSGGYYEQY
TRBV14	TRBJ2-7	ASSLPGGARYEQY
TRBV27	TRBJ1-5	ASSSTGGGGQPQH
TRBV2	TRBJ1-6	ASSAGVGSPLH
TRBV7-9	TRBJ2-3	ASSLNSGGFADTQY
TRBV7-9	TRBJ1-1	ASSLEGYATEAF
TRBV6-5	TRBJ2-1	ASRSGQGAYNEQF
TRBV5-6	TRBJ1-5	ASSDGQLLNQPQH
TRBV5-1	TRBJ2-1	ASSLQGLIYNEQF
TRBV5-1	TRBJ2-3	ASSLGTSGSTDTQY
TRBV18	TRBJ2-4	ASSPPGGNIQY
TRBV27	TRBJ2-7	ASSSPAGALYEQY
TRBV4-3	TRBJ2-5	ASSQDRQLIETQY
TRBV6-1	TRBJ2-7	ASSEDYEQY
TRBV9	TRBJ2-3	ASSVGYTDTQY
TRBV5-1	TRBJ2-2	ASSSGSSNTGELF
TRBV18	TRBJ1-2	ASSPRREGGYT
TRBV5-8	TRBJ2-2	ASSLWTGNTGELF
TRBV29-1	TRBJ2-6	SVTGSGANVLT
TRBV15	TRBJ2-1	ATSRRSGEKQF
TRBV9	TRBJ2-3	ASAGPAGTDTQY
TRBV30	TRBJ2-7	AWSKGDSPRGEQY
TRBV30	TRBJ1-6	AWSRDSGSPLH
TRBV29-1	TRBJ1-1	SVCKQGGNSEAF
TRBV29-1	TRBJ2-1	SVDPGQGFDNEQF
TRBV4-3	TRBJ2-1	ASSQDRRATYNEQF
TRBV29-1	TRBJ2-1	SVPQSEQF